Listed below are T cell receptor beta chains from one sample, sequenced in a study of identifying expanded T cells in peripheral blood. Profiled with immunoSEQ multiplex PCR; TCRdb holds only in-frame clones, not every one. The table has about 120,000 clones, more than 80% seen once. Sequencing was done on a sample of blood. These receptors were taken from a person aged 18 to 70 in good health. CDR3s include the opening cysteine and the closing phenylalanine or tryptophan. D genes are given only for firm matches. Only part of the rows carry a size: once, few, many, or a class if the clone is expanded.

V gene,J gene,clone size,D gene,CDR3 DNA,CDR3 protein
TRBV5-4,TRBJ1-5,.,.,TGTGCCAGCAGCTTGGTCGGCCCCAATCAGCCCCAGCATTTT,CASSLVGPNQPQHF
TRBV2,TRBJ2-3,.,TRBD2,TGTGCCAGCAGTGAAGCTAGCGGGTACACAGATACGCAGTATTTT,CASSEASGYTDTQYF
TRBV5-3,TRBJ2-7,.,.,TGTGCCAGAAGTCGTAATTTAGGGGGGAACGAGCAGTACTTC,CARSRNLGGNEQYF
TRBV30,TRBJ1-6,.,.,TGTGCCTGGAGGCTAGGGACCTGGGCACCCCTCCACTTT,CAWRLGTWAPLHF
TRBV27,TRBJ1-5,.,.,TGTGCCAGCAGTTTAGAGCCAAATCAGCCCCAGCATTTT,CASSLEPNQPQHF
TRBV11-2,TRBJ2-7,.,.,TGTGCCAGCAGCTTAGTGACAGGCCGGTCCTACGAGCAGTACTTC,CASSLVTGRSYEQYF
TRBV2,TRBJ2-7,.,.,TGTGCCAGCAATGCAGGGTCCTACGAGCAGTACTTC,CASNAGSYEQYF
TRBV11-3,TRBJ2-2,.,.,TGTGCCAGCAGCTTACCAGGGCGGAGGACCGGGGAGCTGTTTTTT,CASSLPGRRTGELFF
TRBV4-1,TRBJ2-2,.,.,TGCGCCAGCAGCCGTTATAATAGGGCGAGAAACACCGGGGAGCTGTTTTTT,CASSRYNRARNTGELFF
TRBV7-9,TRBJ2-5,.,.,TGTGCCAGCAGCCCAAAACCAGGGTTAGAGACCCAGTACTTC,CASSPKPGLETQYF
TRBV6-5,TRBJ1-2,.,.,TGTGCCAGCACCAGGGGAGGGGGGAGGAACTATGGCTACACCTTC,CASTRGGGRNYGYTF
TRBV7-9,TRBJ2-7,once,.,TGTGCCAGCAGCCGCTCTAGGGCAGGTGCCTACGAGCAGTACTTC,CASSRSRAGAYEQYF
TRBV6-5,TRBJ1-6,.,.,TGTGCCAGCAGTATGAACCGGCGGGATTCACCCCTCCACTTT,CASSMNRRDSPLHF
TRBV2,TRBJ2-2,.,.,TGTGCCAGCAGTGAAGCGTCATGGGCCGGGGAGCTGTTTTTT,CASSEASWAGELFF
TRBV29-1,TRBJ2-7,.,TRBD1,TGCAGCGTTGAAACCGGACAGGGGGGATACGAGCAGTACTTC,CSVETGQGGYEQYF
TRBV18,TRBJ2-2,.,.,TGTGCCAGCTCACCAGGCAGGACGAACACCGGGGAGCTGTTTTTT,CASSPGRTNTGELFF
TRBV7-9,TRBJ2-2,.,.,TGTGCCAGCAGCTTAGACACCGGGGAGCTGTTTTTT,CASSLDTGELFF
TRBV30,TRBJ1-4,.,.,TGTGCCTGGAGCTCTGGGAACCATAATGAAAAACTGTTTTTT,CAWSSGNHNEKLFF
TRBV10-3,TRBJ1-3,.,TRBD1,TGTGCCATCAGTGAGTCGGGACAGGGAAACACCATATATTTT,CAISESGQGNTIYF
TRBV9,TRBJ1-1,.,.,TGTGCCAGCAGCGTAGATGGGGGGGCAGGCACTGAAGCTTTCTTT,CASSVDGGAGTEAFF
TRBV4-1,TRBJ1-2,.,.,TGCGCCAGCAGCCAAGAGCTCGGTGTCAGGACAGACATAAACTATGGCTACACCTTC,CASSQELGVRTDINYGYTF
TRBV5-1,TRBJ2-3,.,.,TGCGCCAGCAGCTTTTCCGCAGATACGCAGTATTTT,CASSFSADTQYF
TRBV13,TRBJ1-1,.,.,TGTGCCAGCAGCTCCACGCCAGGGGATATGAACACTGAAGCTTTCTTT,CASSSTPGDMNTEAFF
TRBV18,TRBJ1-1,few,TRBD1,TGTGCCAGCTCACCAACAGGGGACACTGAAGCTTTCTTT,CASSPTGDTEAFF
TRBV29-1,TRBJ1-2,.,.,TGCAGCGTTGTAAGGGGCGTAGGCTATGGCTACACCTTC,CSVVRGVGYGYTF
TRBV5-1,TRBJ2-3,once,.,TGCGCCAGCAGCCTTAGCGGAAGCACAGATACGCAGTATTTT,CASSLSGSTDTQYF
TRBV4-3,TRBJ2-7,.,TRBD1,TGCGCCAGCAGCCACTCCGGGACAGGGGGCATTTACGAGCAGTACTTC,CASSHSGTGGIYEQYF
TRBV15,TRBJ1-1,.,TRBD1,TGTGCCACCAGCTCCTGGACAGGGAACACTGAAGCTTTCTTT,CATSSWTGNTEAFF
TRBV7-2,TRBJ2-7,.,TRBD2,TGTGCCAGCAGCTTATATCTGACTAGCGGGGGGGACGCCTACGAGCAGTACTTC,CASSLYLTSGGDAYEQYF
TRBV30,TRBJ2-1,.,.,TGTGCCTGGCACCATGACGGAGAGCAGTTCTTC,CAWHHDGEQFF
TRBV6-6,TRBJ2-1,few,.,TGTGCCAGCAGTTACTCGAACAGCTATGAGCAGTTCTTC,CASSYSNSYEQFF
TRBV7-6,TRBJ2-2,.,.,TGTGCCAGCAGCTCAGGAGGGTTGGTCGGGGAGCTGTTTTTT,CASSSGGLVGELFF
TRBV27,TRBJ1-2,.,.,TGTGCCAGCAGTTCGTCCGGACGGGCTAACTATGGCTACACCTTC,CASSSSGRANYGYTF
TRBV2,TRBJ1-5,.,.,TGTGCCAGCAGAGGCTATAGCAATCAGCCCCAGCATTTT,CASRGYSNQPQHF
TRBV7-6,TRBJ1-4,once,TRBD1,TGTGCCAGCAGCTCAGGGGGGGGCAATGAAAAACTGTTTTTT,CASSSGGGNEKLFF
TRBV7-9,TRBJ2-7,.,.,TGTGCCAGCAGCGGTGATAGGCAGTACTTC,CASSGDRQYF
TRBV5-1,TRBJ2-7,.,.,TGCGCCAGCAGCTTGGAGAGGGGTCGGCCAGGGGACTTC,CASSLERGRPGDF
TRBV10-3,TRBJ2-5,once,.,TGTGCCATCAGTGATTCCAGTCCCGAGACCCAGTACTTC,CAISDSSPETQYF
TRBV29-1,TRBJ1-1,.,.,TGCAGCGTTGTGCAGCTTTACACTGAAGCTTTCTTT,CSVVQLYTEAFF
TRBV19,TRBJ1-2,.,.,TGTGCCAGTAGTATGAGAGGACGCGACTATGGCTACACCTTC,CASSMRGRDYGYTF
TRBV30,TRBJ2-7,.,.,TGTGCCTGGAAAAGACAGTTCGGCCCCTACGAGCAGTACTTC,CAWKRQFGPYEQYF